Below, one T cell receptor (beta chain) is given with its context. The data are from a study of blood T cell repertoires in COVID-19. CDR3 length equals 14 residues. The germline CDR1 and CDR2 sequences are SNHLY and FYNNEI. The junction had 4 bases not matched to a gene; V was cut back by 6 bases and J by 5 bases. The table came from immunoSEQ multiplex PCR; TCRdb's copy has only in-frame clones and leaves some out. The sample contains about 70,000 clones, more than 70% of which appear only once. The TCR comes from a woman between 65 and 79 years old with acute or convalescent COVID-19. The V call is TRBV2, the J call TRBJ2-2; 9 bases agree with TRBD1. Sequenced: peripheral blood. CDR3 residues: CASRGTGKTGELFF. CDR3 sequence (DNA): TGTGCCAGCAGGGGGACAGGGAAGACCGGGGAGCTGTTTTTT.